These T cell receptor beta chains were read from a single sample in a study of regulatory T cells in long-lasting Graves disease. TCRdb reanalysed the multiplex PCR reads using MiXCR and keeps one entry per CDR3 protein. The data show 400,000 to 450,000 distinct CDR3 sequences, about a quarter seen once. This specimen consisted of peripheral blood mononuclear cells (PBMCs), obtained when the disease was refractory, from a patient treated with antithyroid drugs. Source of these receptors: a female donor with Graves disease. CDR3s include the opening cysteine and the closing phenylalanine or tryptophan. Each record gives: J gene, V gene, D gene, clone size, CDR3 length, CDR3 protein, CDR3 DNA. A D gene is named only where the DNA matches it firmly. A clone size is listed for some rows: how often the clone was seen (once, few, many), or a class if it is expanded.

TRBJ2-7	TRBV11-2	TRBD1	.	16	CASNLDPGGKINEQYF	TGTGCCAGCAACTTAGACCCAGGGGGCAAAATCAACGAGCAGTACTTC
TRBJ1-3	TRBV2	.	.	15	CASSGDKISGTTIYF	TGTGCCAGCAGTGGAGACAAGATCTCTGGAACCACCATATATTTT
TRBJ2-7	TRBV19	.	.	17	CASSIDALDSHPYEQYF	TGTGCCAGTAGTATAGATGCGTTGGACTCCCACCCCTACGAGCAGTACTTC
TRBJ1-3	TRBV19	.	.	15	CASSIEGGLANTIYF	TGTGCCAGTAGTATAGAGGGCGGCTTGGCGAACACCATATATTTT
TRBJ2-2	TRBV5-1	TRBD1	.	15	CASSHGTANTGELFF	TGCGCCAGCAGCCACGGGACAGCGAACACCGGGGAGCTGTTTTTT
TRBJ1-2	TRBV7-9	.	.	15	CASSSYRTVNYGYTF	TGTGCCAGCAGCTCCTACAGGACGGTAAACTATGGCTACACCTTC
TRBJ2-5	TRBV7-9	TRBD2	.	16	CASSLGLAGASKTQYF	TGTGCCAGCAGCTTGGGACTAGCGGGAGCTTCGAAGACCCAGTACTTC
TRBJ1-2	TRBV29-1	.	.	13	CSVRTLTTHGYTF	TGCAGCGTGAGGACGCTTACCACTCATGGCTACACCTTC
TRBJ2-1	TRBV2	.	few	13	CASSTNLKNEQFF	TGTGCCAGCAGTACCAATCTAAAGAATGAGCAGTTCTTC
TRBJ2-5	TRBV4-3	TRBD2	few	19	CASSPSAGVSGRRQETQYF	TGCGCCAGCAGCCCAAGTGCCGGGGTTAGCGGGAGACGCCAAGAGACCCAGTACTTC
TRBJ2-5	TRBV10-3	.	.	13	CASKGGIGETQYF	TGTGCCTCAAAGGGGGGGATTGGGGAGACCCAGTACTTC
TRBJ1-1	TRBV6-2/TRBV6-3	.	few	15	CASSYGQNTDTEAFF	TGTGCCAGCAGTTACGGGCAGAATACGGACACTGAAGCTTTCTTT
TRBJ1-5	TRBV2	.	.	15	CASSFIPVSNQPQHF	TGTGCCAGCAGTTTCATTCCAGTCAGCAATCAGCCCCAGCATTTT
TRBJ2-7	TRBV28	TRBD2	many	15	CASSGLAGTYYEQYF	TGTGCCAGCAGTGGGCTAGCGGGAACCTACTACGAGCAGTACTTC
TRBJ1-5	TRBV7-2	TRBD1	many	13	CASSLGRGSPQHF	TGTGCCAGCAGCTTAGGCAGGGGGTCGCCCCAGCATTTT
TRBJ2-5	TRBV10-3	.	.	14	CAISRDKIQETQYF	TGTGCCATCAGCAGGGACAAAATTCAAGAGACCCAGTACTTC
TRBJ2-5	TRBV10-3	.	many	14	CAIHSGLVIETQYF	TGTGCCATCCATTCGGGGCTAGTTATAGAGACCCAGTACTTC
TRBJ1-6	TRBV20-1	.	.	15	CSARESTGGNSPLHF	TGCAGTGCTAGAGAGAGTACCGGGGGGAATTCACCCCTCCACTTT
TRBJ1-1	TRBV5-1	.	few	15	CASSLDSAGNTEAFF	TGCGCCAGCAGCTTGGATTCGGCGGGGAACACTGAAGCTTTCTTT
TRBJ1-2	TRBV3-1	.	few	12	CASSRERGSINF	TGTGCCAGCAGCCGCGAGAGGGGGAGCATTAACTTC
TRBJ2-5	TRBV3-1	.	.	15	CASSQASPAVETQYF	TGTGCCAGCAGCCAAGCGTCCCCGGCGGTAGAGACCCAGTACTTC
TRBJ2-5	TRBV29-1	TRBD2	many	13	CSVGGLAGETQYF	TGCAGCGTTGGAGGTCTAGCGGGAGAGACCCAGTACTTC
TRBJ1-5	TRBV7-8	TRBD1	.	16	CASSKTGAESNQPQHF	TGTGCCAGCAGCAAGACAGGGGCGGAAAGCAATCAGCCCCAGCATTTT
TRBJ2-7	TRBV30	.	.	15	CAWSVLDFHSYEQYF	TGTGCCTGGAGTGTATTAGATTTCCACTCCTACGAGCAGTACTTC
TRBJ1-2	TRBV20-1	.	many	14	CSARDTGSAYGYTF	TGCAGTGCTAGAGATACAGGGTCGGCCTATGGCTACACCTTC
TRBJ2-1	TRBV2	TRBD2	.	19	CASSGGGLAGGVNYNEQFF	TGTGCCAGCAGTGGTGGGGGACTAGCGGGAGGTGTAAATTACAATGAGCAGTTCTTC
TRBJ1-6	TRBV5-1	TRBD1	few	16	CASSLGAGGRDSPLHF	TGCGCCAGCAGCTTGGGGGCAGGGGGCAGAGATTCACCCCTCCACTTT
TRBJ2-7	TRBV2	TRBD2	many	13	CASTPSGRDEQYF	TGTGCCAGCACGCCTAGCGGGAGGGACGAGCAGTACTTC
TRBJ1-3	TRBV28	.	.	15	CASSLPGVPGNTIYF	TGTGCCAGCAGTTTACCAGGGGTCCCTGGAAACACCATATATTTT
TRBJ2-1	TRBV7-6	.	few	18	CASSSSAGTPPRYNEQFF	TGTGCCAGCAGCTCATCCGCCGGGACCCCCCCGCGATACAATGAGCAGTTCTTC
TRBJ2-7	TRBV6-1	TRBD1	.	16	CASKKGQGGASYEQYF	TGTGCCAGCAAGAAGGGACAGGGAGGGGCATCCTACGAGCAGTACTTC
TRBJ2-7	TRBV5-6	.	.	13	CASSFGPADERYF	TGTGCCAGCAGCTTCGGTCCGGCGGACGAGCGGTACTTC
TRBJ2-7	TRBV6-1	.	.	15	CASSRPSTRDNEQYF	TGTGCCAGCAGCCGTCCCTCTACCCGGGACAACGAGCAGTACTTC
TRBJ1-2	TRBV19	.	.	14	CASSQGRSWYGYTF	TGTGCCAGTAGTCAAGGACGTTCCTGGTATGGCTACACCTTC
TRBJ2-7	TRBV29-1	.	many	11	CSARTAYEQYF	TGCAGCGCCCGGACAGCCTACGAGCAGTACTTC
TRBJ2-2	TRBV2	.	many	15	CASSEWSSDTGELFF	TGTGCCAGCAGTGAATGGTCGTCGGACACCGGGGAGCTGTTTTTT
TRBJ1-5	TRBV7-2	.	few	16	CASSLGTLLSNQPQHF	TGTGCCAGCAGCTTAGGAACACTTCTTAGCAATCAGCCCCAGCATTTT
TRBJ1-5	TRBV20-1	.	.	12	CSATKGNQPQHF	TGCAGTGCTACAAAGGGAAATCAGCCCCAGCATTTT
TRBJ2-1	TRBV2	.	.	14	CASSDEVASSEQFF	TGTGCCAGCAGTGACGAGGTAGCCAGTTCTGAGCAGTTCTTC
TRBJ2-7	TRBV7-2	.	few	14	CASSVISKTYEQYF	TGTGCCAGCAGCGTAATCAGTAAAACCTACGAGCAGTACTTC
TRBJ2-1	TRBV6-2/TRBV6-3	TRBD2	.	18	CASRLAGLAGSSYNEQFF	TGTGCCAGCAGACTCGCTGGACTAGCGGGTAGCTCCTACAATGAGCAGTTCTTC
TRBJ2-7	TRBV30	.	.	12	CAWSIQGFEQYF	TGTGCCTGGAGTATACAGGGATTCGAGCAGTACTTC
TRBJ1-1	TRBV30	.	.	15	CAWRRQGRIVTEAFF	TGTGCCTGGAGGCGGCAGGGGAGAATAGTCACTGAAGCTTTCTTT
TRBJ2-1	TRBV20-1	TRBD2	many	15	CSASRWLAEYNEQFF	TGCAGTGCCTCCCGGTGGCTAGCGGAGTACAATGAGCAGTTCTTC
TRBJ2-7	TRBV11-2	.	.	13	CASRIRTNYEQYF	TGTGCCAGCAGGATCAGGACTAACTACGAGCAGTACTTC